One and the same sample provided the 5 T cell receptor beta chains below, sequenced in a study of TIL therapy for anti-PD-1-resistant metastatic lung cancer (dated by TCRdb to the early 2020s). This specimen's time point label, interpreted: pre-treatment sample, taken before nivolumab and TIL therapy. TCR beta CDR3 regions were amplified from genomic DNA with the immunoSEQ v3 hsTCRB kit using bias-controlled multiplex PCR. TCRdb limited this immuneACCESS table to in-frame rearrangements with V and J called. A share of clones is missing; checked studies link under half to unresolved V genes, and the rest is unexplained. Here the sample has around 15,000 clones; 70% to 80% occur a single time. 36% of the sample lies in the top ten. The sample here was blood, taken at baseline. The receptors were sampled from a person aged 30 to 80 with non-small cell lung cancer.

Regarding this clone: This likely traces to a read error, being one base from a far larger clone. Within the sample, other DNA sequences also encode this same CDR3. This chain joins TRBV5-5 and TRBJ2-3, with 8 bases aligning to TRBD1. This CDR3 comprises 17 residues. V was pared by 4 bases and J by 0 bases, with 10 bases of the junction left unmatched. Germline V gene lookup returns CDR1 SGHKS and CDR2 YYEKEE (reference sequence). CDR3 sequence reads: CASSPSFTGGSTDTQYF. In DNA form, the CDR3 reads TGTGCCAGCAGCCCGTCCTTCACAGGGGGAAGCACAGATACGCAGTATTTT.

The CDR3 region has the DNA TGTGCCAGCAGTTTTGGACAGGGGACCTATGGCTACACCTTC. This codes for CASSFGQGTYGYTF. This chain uses TRBV6-5 with TRBJ1-2, with TRBD1 matching over 9 bases. Losses at the gene ends were 4 bases for V and 4 bases for J; bases not matched to a gene: 4. The CDR3 runs 14 residues. Looked up from germline, CDR1 is MNHEY and CDR2 is SVGAGI.

This clone came up once. The rearrangement joins TRBV19 to TRBJ1-4, with D unresolved. Looked up from germline, CDR1 is LNHDA and CDR2 is SQIVND (reference sequence). This CDR3 is built from 16 residues. V lost 9 bases and J 0 bases, leaving 17 bases between the germline ends. The CDR3 here is CASGELGGATNEKLFF. The CDR3 DNA sequence: TGTGCCAGCGGGGAGTTAGGAGGCGCAACTAATGAAAAACTGTTTTTT.

This clone has just one count. The rearrangement uses TRBV5-1 and TRBJ2-1; 8 bases line up with TRBD2. CDR3 length: 15 amino acids. Looked up from germline, CDR1 is SGHRS and CDR2 is YFSETQ. Germline trimming cut 5 bases from V and 2 bases from J; bases unmatched to any gene: 6. The CDR3 sequence is CASSREGGTYNEQFF. The CDR3, as DNA: TGCGCCAGCAGTCGGGAGGGGGGTACCTACAATGAGCAGTTCTTC.

Only one count was recorded for this clone. A much larger clone differs from this one at a single base, so this may be a read error. The chain uses TRBV7-9 and TRBJ1-1; D unresolved. Germline values: CDR1 SEHNR, CDR2 FQNEAQ (reference sequence). The CDR3 totals 15 residues. Trimming pared 5 bases from V and 1 base from J, leaving 14 bases between. CDR3 nucleotide sequence: TGTGCCAGCAGCCCCAATCCTGTCAGGAACACTGAAGCTTTCTTT. This encodes CASSPNPVRNTEAFF.